Below, 5 T cell receptor beta chains from the same sample are listed, as sequenced in a study of identical twins. From the 5' RACE reads, TCRdb called clonotypes with MiXCR, one entry per CDR3 protein. The data show about 100,000 distinct CDR3 sequences, under 6.5% seen once. The sample taken for sequencing was memory T cells sorted from blood. The origin of the receptors is a woman aged 45-59 years in good health.

The rearrangement uses TRBV5-5 and TRBJ2-7; 7 nucleotides align to TRBD2. The CDR3 has 13 residues. Germline CDR1 and CDR2: SGHKS and YYEKEE (reference sequence). Germline trimming cut 0 bases from V and 4 bases from J; bases unmatched to any gene: 1. In nucleotides, the CDR3 is TGTGCCAGCAGCTTGGGGGGGGGGTACGAGCAGTACGTC. This gives the protein CASSLGGGYEQYV.

This clonotype was detected ten times or more. J is TRBJ2-1 and V is TRBV3-1, with D tentatively TRBD1 or TRBD2 (5 bases each). This CDR3 comprises 15 residues. V was trimmed by 6 bases and J by 5 bases, leaving 17 bases between them. Germline assignment: CDR1 LGHDT and CDR2 YNNKEL (reference sequence). In nucleotides, the CDR3 is TGTGCCAGCAGTGGCACGGGGCTAGCTAACAATGAGCAGTTCTTC. Protein: CASSGTGLANNEQFF.

Ten or more counts support this clonotype. The chain carries TRBV5-1 and TRBJ2-1, with D possibly matching TRBD2 (5 bases). The CDR3 runs 14 residues. Deletions cut 3 bases from V and 8 bases from J, with 15 bases between. The germline gives CDR1 SGHRS, CDR2 YFSETQ. The CDR3 region has the DNA TGCGCCAGCAGCTCAGGACTTCAACGCGATGAGCAGTTCTTC. This translates into CASSSGLQRDEQFF.

This clonotype was seen repeatedly, ten times or more. The chain carries TRBV6-1 and TRBJ2-1, with TRBD2 matching 11 bases. The V gene's germline CDR1 is MNHNS and CDR2 SASEGT. J was trimmed by 10 bases and V by 7 bases; bases with no gene match: 12. The CDR3 totals 15 residues. This CDR3 is CASTTSGGSSKEQFF. CDR3 bases: TGTGCCAGCACTACTAGCGGGGGCTCAAGCAAGGAGCAGTTCTTC.

J is TRBJ2-1 and V is TRBV5-1; tentative D call: TRBD1 (6 bases). V was shortened by 2 bases and J by 0 bases, with 9 bases between the two germline ends. The CDR3 covers 15 residues. Germline CDR1 and CDR2: SGHRS and YFSETQ. This CDR3 reads CASSFQGSSYNEQFF. The CDR3 nucleotides read TGCGCCAGCAGCTTTCAGGGGAGCTCCTACAATGAGCAGTTCTTC. Full variable domain (outside the CDR3, taken from reference TRBV5-1 and TRBJ2-1): KAGVTQTPRYLIKTRGQQVTLSCSPISGHRSVSWYQQTPGQGLQFLFEYFSETQRNKGNFPGRFSGRQFSNSRSEMNVSTLELGDSALYLCASSFQGSSYNEQFFGPGTRLTVL.